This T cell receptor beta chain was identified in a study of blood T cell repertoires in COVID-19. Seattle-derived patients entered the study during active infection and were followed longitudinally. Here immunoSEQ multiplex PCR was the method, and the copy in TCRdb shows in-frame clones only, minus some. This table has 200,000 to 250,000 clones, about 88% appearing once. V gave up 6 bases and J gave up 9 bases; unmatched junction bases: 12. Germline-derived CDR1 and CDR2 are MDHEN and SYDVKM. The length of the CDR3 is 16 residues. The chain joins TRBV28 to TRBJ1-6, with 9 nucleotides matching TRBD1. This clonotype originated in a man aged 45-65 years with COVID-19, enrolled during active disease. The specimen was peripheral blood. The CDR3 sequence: CASRTITGQGSSPLHF. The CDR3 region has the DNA TGTGCCAGCAGAACAATTACGGGACAGGGAAGTTCACCCCTCCACTTT.